The source of this T cell receptor beta chain is a study of OX40 agonist ivuxolimab in advanced cancers. Whole-study findings and limits: Some nonresponders also had low normalized T-cell clonal expansion. Averaged across samples, CD8+ T cells carried more expanded clones than CD4+ did. At 0.1 to 3.0 mg/kg, clonal expansion of CD4+ and CD8+ blood T cells had occurred by week 6.

Notes on this clone: What it recognizes is unknown.

Germline lookup yields CDR1 PRHDT and CDR2 FYEKMQ (reference sequence). Trimming at V came to 1 base and at J to 7 bases, leaving 14 bases not matched to a gene. This CDR3 has 19 residues. Sequenced by immunoSEQ multiplex PCR; TCRdb stores in-frame clones only, minus some. The sample consists of 60,000 or so clones, about 94% of them appearing once. The starting material was CD4+ or CD8+ T cells sorted from blood, obtained in a trial of the OX40 agonist ivuxolimab. The TCR comes from an adult with an advanced solid tumor such as melanoma, head and neck, liver or kidney cancer. This rearrangement joins TRBV13 to TRBJ2-2, with 11 bases matching TRBD2. The DNA of the CDR3 is TGTGCCAGCAGCTTAGAATCGGTCCAGACTAGCGGGACGAGCGGGGAGCTGTTTTTT. This translates into CASSLESVQTSGTSGELFF.